A selection of T cell receptor beta chains follows, all from one sample in a study of long-term antiretroviral therapy in people with HIV. Method: immunoSEQ multiplex PCR; TCRdb's copy keeps in-frame clones and lacks some. The profile shows around 22,000 clones, around 95% of them singletons. Sample: unsorted PBMCs, taken more than 4.7 years after starting antiretroviral therapy. The source is a woman aged 45 to 65 with HIV. Each CDR3 is given with its conserved first and last residue. A D gene is named only where the DNA matches it firmly. Not all rows give a size; the values are once, few, many and, for expanded clones, a class.

>-|-|TRBV14|TRBJ1-2
TGTGCCAGCAGCCAAGATCGAGGCAGACCGTATGGCTACACCTTC
CASSQDRGRPYGYTF
>once|-|TRBV30|TRBJ2-5
TGTGCCTGGAGCAGGGGTACCCTCCAAGAGACCCAGTACTTC
CAWSRGTLQETQYF
>-|TRBD1|TRBV19|TRBJ2-1
TGTGCCAGTAGTATGGACAGGGGGCGCGGATACAATGAGCAGTTCTTC
CASSMDRGRGYNEQFF
>-|TRBD1|TRBV5-4|TRBJ1-3
TGTGCCAGCAGCTTGGATGGCCAGGGGGCTGGAAACACCATATATTTT
CASSLDGQGAGNTIYF
>-|TRBD2|TRBV4-1|TRBJ2-5
TGCGCCAGCAGCCAAGAAAGATTGGGACTAGCGGGGGAGACCCAGTACTTC
CASSQERLGLAGETQYF
>once|-|TRBV11-1|TRBJ2-7
TGTGCCAGCAGCTTTAGCGGTCCCACCGAGCAGTACTTC
CASSFSGPTEQYF
>-|TRBD2|TRBV4-2|TRBJ2-7
TGTGCCAGCAGCCAAGATATTGGACTAGCTGCCTACGAGCAGTACTTC
CASSQDIGLAAYEQYF
>-|-|TRBV6-6|TRBJ2-3
TGTGCCAGCAGCTATCAAGCCCCCGGCACAGATACGCAGTATTTT
CASSYQAPGTDTQYF
>-|-|TRBV7-2|TRBJ2-2
TGTGCCAGCAGCATGAACACCGGGGAGCTGTTTTTT
CASSMNTGELFF
>-|-|TRBV4-1|TRBJ1-1
TGCGCCAGCAGCCAATCGCCAGGGAGGAGCACTGAAGCTTTCTTT
CASSQSPGRSTEAFF
>-|-|TRBV5-1|TRBJ2-1
TGCGCCAGCAGCTTATGGTCGGGGGAGCAGTTCTTC
CASSLWSGEQFF
>-|TRBD1|TRBV6-7|TRBJ2-1
TGTGCCAGACAGGGGGAAGGGTACAATGAGCAGTTCTTC
CARQGEGYNEQFF
>-|-|TRBV2|TRBJ1-5
TGTGCCAGCAGTGAAGTTGATAGCAATCAGCCCCAGCATTTT
CASSEVDSNQPQHF
>-|-|TRBV29-1|TRBJ2-1
TGCAGCGGGGACACTGCTAGCGGAGGGAATGAGCAGTTCTTC
CSGDTASGGNEQFF
>-|TRBD1|TRBV6-1|TRBJ2-7
TGTGCCAGCAGGACCGGGACAGGGAGCTCCTACGAGCAGTACTTC
CASRTGTGSSYEQYF
>-|TRBD1|TRBV2|TRBJ1-2
TGTGCCAGTGGGGACAGGGGATACTATGGCTACACCTTC
CASGDRGYYGYTF
>-|-|TRBV9|TRBJ1-3
TGTGCCAGCAGCACCCCTCCCACCATATATTTT
CASSTPPTIYF
>-|-|TRBV18|TRBJ1-5
TGTGCCAGCTCACCACAACAGGATCAGCCCCAGCATTTT
CASSPQQDQPQHF
>-|-|TRBV6-5|TRBJ1-5
TGTGCCAGCAGTTACGACAGGAGCGGGCCCCAGCATTTT
CASSYDRSGPQHF
>-|-|TRBV5-6|TRBJ2-5
TGTGCCAGCAGCTTGGAAAAAGAGACCCAGTACTTC
CASSLEKETQYF
>once|-|TRBV4-2|TRBJ2-1
TGTGCCAGCAGCCAAGGATCAGGGAGTTCCTACAATGAGCAGTTCTTC
CASSQGSGSSYNEQFF
>once|-|TRBV6-6|TRBJ2-7
TGTGCCAGCAGCCCTACTTCGCTGAATTCCTACGAGCAGTACTTC
CASSPTSLNSYEQYF
>-|TRBD2|TRBV12-5|TRBJ2-7
TGTGCTAGTGGTTTGGAAGCCCAGACTAGCCTTCGCTTC
CASGLEAQTSLRF
>once|-|TRBV10-3|TRBJ1-5
TGTGCCATCAGTGTAGGCGGGGATCAGCCCCAGCATTTT
CAISVGGDQPQHF
>-|-|TRBV9|TRBJ2-5
TGTGCCAGCAGCCCGAGGGTGGGGGAAAGGGAGACCCAGTACTTC
CASSPRVGERETQYF
>-|-|TRBV4-1|TRBJ2-7
TGCGCCAGCAGCCAAGTTGGGACGCTCTACGAGCAGTACTTC
CASSQVGTLYEQYF